The clone carrying this T cell receptor beta chain was counted ten times or more. Original handling: It was from reference gene primer amplification that nucleated cell counts were estimated. Some clones are missing from TCRdb's copy, which holds only in-frame ones; the method was immunoSEQ multiplex PCR. V and J calls and clone size come straight from that table; D and trimming were deduced from the DNA. Altogether some 350,000 clones are present, around 83% being singletons, with the ten largest covering around 3%. The V and J ends lost 2 bases and 4 bases respectively, with 8 bases between them. This CDR3 contains 13 residues. The data stem from a study of blood T cell repertoires in COVID-19. About the research overall: Italy, Spain and the United States were the sources of the convalescent and acute COVID-19 samples. In each case, the material was cDNA or gDNA derived from T cells, B-cell-depleted T cells, or PBMCs.

V usage is TRBV12-3 or TRBV12-4 and J usage is TRBJ1-2; D call uncertain. The sample comprised peripheral blood. The sequence came from a man under 40 with active or convalescent COVID-19. Here the CDR3 DNA reads TGTGCCAGCAGTTTAAGTCAGGTCTATGGCTACACCTTC. Its protein product is CASSLSQVYGYTF.